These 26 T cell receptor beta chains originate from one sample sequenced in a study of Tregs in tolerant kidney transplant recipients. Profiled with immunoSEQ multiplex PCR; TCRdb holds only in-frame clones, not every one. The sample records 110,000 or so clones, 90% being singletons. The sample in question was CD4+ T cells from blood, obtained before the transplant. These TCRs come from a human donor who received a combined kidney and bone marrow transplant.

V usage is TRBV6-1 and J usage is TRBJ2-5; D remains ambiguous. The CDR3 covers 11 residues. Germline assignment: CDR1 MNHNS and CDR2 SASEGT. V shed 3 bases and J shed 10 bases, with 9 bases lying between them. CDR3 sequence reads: CASSESVRQYF. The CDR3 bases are TGTGCCAGCAGTGAGTCAGTCCGCCAGTACTTC.

The CDR3: CASSLAASGGRAYEQYF. For the CDR3, the DNA is TGTGCCAGCAGCTTGGCAGCTAGCGGGGGGCGCGCCTACGAGCAGTACTTC. The chain employs TRBV5-5 and TRBJ2-7; 11 bases map to TRBD2. The CDR3 is 17 amino acids. CDR1 and CDR2 from the germline V gene are SGHKS and YYEKEE (reference sequence). Losses at the gene ends were 0 bases for V and 2 bases for J; bases not matched to a gene: 7.

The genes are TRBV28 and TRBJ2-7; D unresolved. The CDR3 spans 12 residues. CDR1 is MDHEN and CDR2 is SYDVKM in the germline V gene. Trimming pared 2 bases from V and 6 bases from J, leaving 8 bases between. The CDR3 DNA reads TGTGCCAGCAGTTTACTAGAGTCCGAGCAGTACTTC. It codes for CASSLLESEQYF.

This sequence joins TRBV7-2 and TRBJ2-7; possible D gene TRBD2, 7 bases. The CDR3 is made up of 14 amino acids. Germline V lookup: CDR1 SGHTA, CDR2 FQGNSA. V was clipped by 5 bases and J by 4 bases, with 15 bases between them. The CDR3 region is CASSPPGGPYEQYF. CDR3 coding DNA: TGTGCCAGCAGCCCCCCGGGGGGCCCTTACGAGCAGTACTTC.

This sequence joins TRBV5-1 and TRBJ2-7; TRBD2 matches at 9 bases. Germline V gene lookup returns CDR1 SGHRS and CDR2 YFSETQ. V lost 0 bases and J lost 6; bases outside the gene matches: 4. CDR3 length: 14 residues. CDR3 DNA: TGCGCCAGCAGCTTGGCCGCGGGAGGGTCCGAGCAGTACTTC. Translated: CASSLAAGGSEQYF.

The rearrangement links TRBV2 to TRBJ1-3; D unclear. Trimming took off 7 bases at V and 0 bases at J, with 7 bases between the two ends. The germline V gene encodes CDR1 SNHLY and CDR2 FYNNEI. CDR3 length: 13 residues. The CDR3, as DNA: TGTGCCAGCACCCAGTACTCTGGAAACACCATATATTTT. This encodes CASTQYSGNTIYF. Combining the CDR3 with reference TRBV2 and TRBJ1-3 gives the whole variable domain EPEVTQTPSHQVTQMGQEVILRCVPISNHLYFYWYRQILGQKVEFLVSFYNNEISEKSEIFDDQFSVERPDGSNFTLKIRSTKLEDSAMYFCASTQYSGNTIYFGEGSWLTVV.

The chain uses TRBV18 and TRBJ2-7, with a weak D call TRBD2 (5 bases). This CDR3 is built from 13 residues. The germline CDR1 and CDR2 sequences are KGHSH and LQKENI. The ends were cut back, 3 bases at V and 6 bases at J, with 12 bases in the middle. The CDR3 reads CASSPIGVGEQYF. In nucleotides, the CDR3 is TGTGCCAGCTCACCGATCGGGGTAGGCGAGCAGTACTTC.

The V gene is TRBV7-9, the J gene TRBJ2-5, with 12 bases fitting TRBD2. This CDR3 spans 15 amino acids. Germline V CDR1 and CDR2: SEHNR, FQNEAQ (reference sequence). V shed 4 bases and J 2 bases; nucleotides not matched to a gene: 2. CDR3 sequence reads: CASSYGLAGQETQYF. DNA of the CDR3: TGTGCCAGCAGCTACGGACTAGCGGGACAAGAGACCCAGTACTTC. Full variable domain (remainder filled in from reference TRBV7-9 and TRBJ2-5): DTGVSQNPRHKITKRGQNVTFRCDPISEHNRLYWYRQTLGQGPEFLTYFQNEAQLEKSRLLSDRFSAERPKGSFSTLEIQRTEQGDSAMYLCASSYGLAGQETQYFGPGTRLLVL.

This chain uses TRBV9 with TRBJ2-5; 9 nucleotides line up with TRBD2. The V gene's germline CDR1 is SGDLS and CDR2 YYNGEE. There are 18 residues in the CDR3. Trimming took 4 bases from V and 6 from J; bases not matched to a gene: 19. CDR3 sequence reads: CASSPWAKAGGAVKTQYF. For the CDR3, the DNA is TGTGCCAGCAGCCCCTGGGCGAAAGCGGGGGGCGCCGTAAAGACCCAGTACTTC.

The CDR3 reads CASSQWRLAGPTGELFF. The CDR3 bases are TGCGCCAGCAGCCAGTGGCGACTAGCGGGACCCACCGGGGAGCTGTTTTTT. This sequence joins TRBV4-1 and TRBJ2-2, with TRBD2 matching over 11 bases. This CDR3 comprises 17 residues. V was pared by 3 bases and J by 4 bases, with 7 bases of the junction left unmatched. Germline V gives CDR1 MGHRA, CDR2 YSYEKL.

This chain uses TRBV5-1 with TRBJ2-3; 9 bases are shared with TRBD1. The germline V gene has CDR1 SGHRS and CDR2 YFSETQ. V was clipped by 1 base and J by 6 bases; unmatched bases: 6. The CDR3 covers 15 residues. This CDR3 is CASSLTQGAGDTQYF. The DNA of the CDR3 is TGCGCCAGCAGCTTGACACAGGGGGCGGGGGATACGCAGTATTTT.

The CDR3 nucleotides read TGTGCCAGCTCACCACCGTTATCGGCAGGGGGCGAGCAGTACTTC. It codes for CASSPPLSAGGEQYF. This chain links TRBV18 with TRBJ2-7, with 7 bases identical to TRBD1. The V gene end was trimmed by 0 bases and the J gene end by 6 bases; junction bases not matched to a gene: 8. Germline V lookup: CDR1 KGHSH, CDR2 LQKENI. CDR3 length: 15 residues. The whole variable domain, filled in from reference TRBV18 and TRBJ2-7, reads NAGVMQNPRHLVRRRGQEARLRCSPMKGHSHVYWYRQLPEEGLKFMVYLQKENIIDESGMPKERFSAEFPKEGPSILRIQQVVRGDSAAYFCASSPPLSAGGEQYFGPGTRLTVT.

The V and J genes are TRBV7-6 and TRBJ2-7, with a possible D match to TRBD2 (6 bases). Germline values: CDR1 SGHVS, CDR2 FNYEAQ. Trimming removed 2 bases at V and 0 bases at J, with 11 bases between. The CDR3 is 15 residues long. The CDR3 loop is CASSLFGGSSYEQYF. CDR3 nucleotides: TGTGCCAGCAGCTTATTTGGGGGGAGCTCCTACGAGCAGTACTTC. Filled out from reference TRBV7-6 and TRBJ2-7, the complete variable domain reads GAGVSQSPRYKVTKRGQDVALRCDPISGHVSLYWYRQALGQGPEFLTYFNYEAQQDKSGLPNDRFSAERPEGSISTLTIQRTEQRDSAMYRCASSLFGGSSYEQYFGPGTRLTVT.

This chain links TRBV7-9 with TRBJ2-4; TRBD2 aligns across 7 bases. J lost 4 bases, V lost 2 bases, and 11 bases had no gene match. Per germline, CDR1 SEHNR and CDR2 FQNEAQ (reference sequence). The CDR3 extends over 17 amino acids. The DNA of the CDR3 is TGTGCCAGCAGCTTACAGGGCGGGAGCACTACTAAAAACATTCAGTACTTC. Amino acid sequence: CASSLQGGSTTKNIQYF.

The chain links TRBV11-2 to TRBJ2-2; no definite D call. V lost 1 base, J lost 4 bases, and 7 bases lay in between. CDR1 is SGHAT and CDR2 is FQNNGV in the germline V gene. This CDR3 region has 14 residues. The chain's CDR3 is CASSLVVSTGELFF. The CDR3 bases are TGTGCCAGCAGCTTAGTAGTGTCCACCGGGGAGCTGTTTTTT.

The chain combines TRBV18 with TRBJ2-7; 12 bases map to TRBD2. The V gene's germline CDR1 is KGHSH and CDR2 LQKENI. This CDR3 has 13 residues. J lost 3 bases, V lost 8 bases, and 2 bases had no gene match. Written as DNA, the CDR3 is TGTGCCAGCCGGACTAGCGGGATCTACGAGCAGTACTTC. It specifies CASRTSGIYEQYF.

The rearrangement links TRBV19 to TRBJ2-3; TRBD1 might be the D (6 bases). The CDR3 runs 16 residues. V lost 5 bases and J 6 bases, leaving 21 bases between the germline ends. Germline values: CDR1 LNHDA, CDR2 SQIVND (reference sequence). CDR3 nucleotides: TGTGCCAGTAGTCGAGGAAGGAGCGACCAGGGGGATACGCAGTATTTT. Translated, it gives CASSRGRSDQGDTQYF. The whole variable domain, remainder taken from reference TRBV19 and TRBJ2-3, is DGGITQSPKYLFRKEGQNVTLSCEQNLNHDAMYWYRQDPGQGLRLIYYSQIVNDFQKGDIAEGYSVSREKKESFPLTVTSAQKNPTAFYLCASSRGRSDQGDTQYFGPGTRLTVL.

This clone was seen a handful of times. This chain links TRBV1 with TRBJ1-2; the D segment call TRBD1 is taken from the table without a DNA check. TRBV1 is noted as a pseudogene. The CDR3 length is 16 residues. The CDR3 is CTSSQRGTQGEVGYTF. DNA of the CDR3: TGCACCAGCAGCCAACGGGGAACACAGGGGGAGGTTGGCTACACCTTC.

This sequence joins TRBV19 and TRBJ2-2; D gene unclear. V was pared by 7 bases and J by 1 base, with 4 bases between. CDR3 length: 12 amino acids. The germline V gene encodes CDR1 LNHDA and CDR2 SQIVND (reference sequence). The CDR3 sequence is CASIKNTGELFF. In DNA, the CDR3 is TGTGCCAGTATTAAGAACACCGGGGAGCTGTTTTTT.

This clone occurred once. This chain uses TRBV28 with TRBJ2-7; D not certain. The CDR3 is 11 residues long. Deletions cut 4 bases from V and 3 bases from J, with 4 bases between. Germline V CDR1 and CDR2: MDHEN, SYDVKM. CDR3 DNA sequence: TGTGCCAGCAGTTCAAACTACGAGCAGTACTTC. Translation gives CASSSNYEQYF.

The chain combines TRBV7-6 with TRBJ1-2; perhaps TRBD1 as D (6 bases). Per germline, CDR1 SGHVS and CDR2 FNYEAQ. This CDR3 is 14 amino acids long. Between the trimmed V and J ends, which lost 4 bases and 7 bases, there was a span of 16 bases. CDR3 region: CASSSRRQAGGYTF. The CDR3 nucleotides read TGTGCCAGCAGCTCACGACGACAGGCGGGTGGCTACACCTTC.

The CDR3 sequence is CSAPGTENTGELFF. CDR3 nucleotide sequence: TGCAGCGCCCCAGGGACTGAGAACACCGGGGAGCTGTTTTTT. This chain uses TRBV29-1 with TRBJ2-2; perhaps TRBD2 as D (6 bases). Trimming cost V 7 bases and J 1 base, with 13 bases left between them. The germline CDR1 and CDR2 sequences are SQVTM and ANQGSEA. There are 14 residues in the CDR3.

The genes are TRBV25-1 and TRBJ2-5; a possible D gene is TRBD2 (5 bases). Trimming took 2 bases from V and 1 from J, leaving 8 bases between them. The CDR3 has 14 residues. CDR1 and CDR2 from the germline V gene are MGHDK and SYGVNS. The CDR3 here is CASSEPGIQETQYF. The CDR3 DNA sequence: TGTGCCAGCAGTGAACCCGGGATCCAAGAGACCCAGTACTTC.

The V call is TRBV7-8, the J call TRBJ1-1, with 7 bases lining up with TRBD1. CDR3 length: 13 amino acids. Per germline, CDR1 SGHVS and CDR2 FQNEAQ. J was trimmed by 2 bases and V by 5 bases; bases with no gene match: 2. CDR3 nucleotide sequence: TGTGCCAGCAGCCGACAGGGAAACACTGAAGCTTTCTTT. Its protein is CASSRQGNTEAFF.

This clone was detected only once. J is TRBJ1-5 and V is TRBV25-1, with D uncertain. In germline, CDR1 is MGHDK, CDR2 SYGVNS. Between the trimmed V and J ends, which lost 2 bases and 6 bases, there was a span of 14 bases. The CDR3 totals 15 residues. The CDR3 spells CASSESSGQSQPQHF. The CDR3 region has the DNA TGTGCCAGCAGTGAAAGTTCGGGTCAGAGTCAGCCCCAGCATTTT. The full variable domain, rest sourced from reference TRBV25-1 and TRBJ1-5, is EADIYQTPRYLVIGTGKKITLECSQTMGHDKMYWYQQDPGMELHLIHYSYGVNSTEKGDLSSESTVSRIRTEHFPLTLESARPSHTSQYLCASSESSGQSQPQHFGDGTRLSIL.

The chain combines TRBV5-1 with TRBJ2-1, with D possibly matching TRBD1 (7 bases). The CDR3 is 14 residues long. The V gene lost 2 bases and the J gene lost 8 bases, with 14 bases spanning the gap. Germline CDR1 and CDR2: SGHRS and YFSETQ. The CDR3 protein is CASSFPGGYYEQFF. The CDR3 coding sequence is TGCGCCAGCAGCTTTCCAGGGGGGTATTATGAGCAGTTCTTC.